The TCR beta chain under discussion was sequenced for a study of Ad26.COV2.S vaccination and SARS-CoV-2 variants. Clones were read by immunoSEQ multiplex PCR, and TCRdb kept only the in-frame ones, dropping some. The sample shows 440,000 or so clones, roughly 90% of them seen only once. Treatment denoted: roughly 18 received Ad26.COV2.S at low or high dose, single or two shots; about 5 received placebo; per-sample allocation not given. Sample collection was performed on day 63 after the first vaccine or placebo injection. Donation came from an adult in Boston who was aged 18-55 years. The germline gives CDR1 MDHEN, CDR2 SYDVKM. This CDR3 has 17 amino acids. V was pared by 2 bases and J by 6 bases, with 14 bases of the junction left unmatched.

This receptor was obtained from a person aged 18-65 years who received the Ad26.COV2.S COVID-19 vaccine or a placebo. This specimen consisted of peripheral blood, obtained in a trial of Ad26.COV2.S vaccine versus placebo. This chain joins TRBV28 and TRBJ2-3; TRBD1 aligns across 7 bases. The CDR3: CASSLGTEGPGEDTQYF. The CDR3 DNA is TGTGCCAGCAGTTTAGGGACAGAGGGGCCAGGGGAGGATACGCAGTATTTT.